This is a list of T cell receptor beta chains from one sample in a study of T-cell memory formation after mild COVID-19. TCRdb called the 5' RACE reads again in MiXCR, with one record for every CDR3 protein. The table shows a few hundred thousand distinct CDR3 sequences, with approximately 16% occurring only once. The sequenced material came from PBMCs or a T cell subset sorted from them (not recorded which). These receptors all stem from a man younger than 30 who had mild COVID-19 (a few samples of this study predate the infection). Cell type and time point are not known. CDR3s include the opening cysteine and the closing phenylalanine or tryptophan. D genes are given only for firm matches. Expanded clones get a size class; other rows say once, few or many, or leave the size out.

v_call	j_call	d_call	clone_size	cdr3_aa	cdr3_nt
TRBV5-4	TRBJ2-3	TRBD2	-	CASSLAGGARSTDTQYF	TGTGCCAGCAGCTTGGCCGGGGGGGCGCGTAGCACAGATACGCAGTATTTT
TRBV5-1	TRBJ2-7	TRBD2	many	CASSFAGVSYEQYF	TGCGCCAGCAGCTTCGCGGGGGTTTCCTACGAGCAGTACTTC
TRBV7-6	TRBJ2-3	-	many	CASSLRQDSTDTQYF	TGTGCCAGCAGCTTACGGCAAGACAGCACAGATACGCAGTATTTT
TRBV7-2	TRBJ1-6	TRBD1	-	CASSPPGQGTLHF	TGTGCCAGCAGCCCGCCCGGACAGGGCACCCTCCACTTT
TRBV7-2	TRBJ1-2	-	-	CASSLVQQNYGYTF	TGTGCCAGCAGCTTAGTACAGCAAAACTATGGCTACACCTTC
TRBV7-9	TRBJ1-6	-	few	CASSLVWAGTGESPLHF	TGTGCCAGCAGCTTAGTATGGGCGGGTACGGGCGAGTCACCCCTCCACTTT
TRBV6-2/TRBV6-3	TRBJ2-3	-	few	CASSYSDRATQYF	TGTGCCAGCAGTTACTCCGACCGGGCTACGCAGTATTTT
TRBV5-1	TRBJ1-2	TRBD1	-	CASSADRGLTYGYTF	TGCGCCAGCAGCGCAGACAGGGGACTCACCTATGGCTACACCTTC
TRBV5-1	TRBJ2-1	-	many	CASSLEQGSSYNEQFF	TGCGCCAGCAGCTTGGAGCAGGGAAGCTCCTACAATGAGCAGTTCTTC
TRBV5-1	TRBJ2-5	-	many	CASIPTSSSGETQYF	TGCGCCAGCATCCCGACAAGTTCCAGCGGGGAGACCCAGTACTTC
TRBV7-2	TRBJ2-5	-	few	CASRRGGQETQYF	TGTGCCAGCAGGAGGGGGGGACAAGAGACCCAGTACTTC
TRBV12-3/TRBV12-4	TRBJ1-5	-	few	CASSFSGGNQPQHF	TGTGCCAGCAGTTTTTCGGGTGGCAATCAGCCCCAGCATTTT
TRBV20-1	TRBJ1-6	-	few	CSARSGTPLRAYNSPLHF	TGCAGTGCTAGATCCGGGACCCCCCTGCGGGCCTATAATTCACCCCTCCACTTT
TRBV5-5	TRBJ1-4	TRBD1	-	CASSRGQPPEKLFF	TGTGCCAGCAGCCGGGGACAGCCGCCTGAAAAACTGTTTTTT
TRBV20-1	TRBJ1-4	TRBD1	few	CSARQGADEKLFF	TGCAGTGCTAGACAGGGGGCGGATGAAAAACTGTTTTTT
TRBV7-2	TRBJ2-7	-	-	CASSIDRWRYEQYF	TGTGCCAGCAGCATTGACCGGTGGAGGTACGAGCAGTACTTC
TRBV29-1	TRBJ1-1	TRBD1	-	CSGDRQGGTEAFF	TGCAGCGGCGATCGACAGGGGGGCACTGAAGCTTTCTTT
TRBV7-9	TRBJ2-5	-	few	CASSFGLGVMETQYF	TGTGCCAGCAGCTTCGGGTTAGGGGTAATGGAGACCCAGTACTTC
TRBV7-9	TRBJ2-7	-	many	CASSPGQVYEQYF	TGTGCCAGCAGCCCGGGGCAGGTCTACGAGCAGTACTTC
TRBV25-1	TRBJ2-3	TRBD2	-	CASGKGGLTDTQYF	TGTGCCAGCGGGAAGGGAGGGCTCACAGATACGCAGTATTTT
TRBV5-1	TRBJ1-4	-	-	CASSLGGMTNEKLFF	TGCGCCAGCAGCTTGGGGGGGATGACTAATGAAAAACTGTTTTTT
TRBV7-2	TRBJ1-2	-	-	CASSPTGRPYGYTF	TGTGCCAGCAGCCCAACCGGACGGCCATATGGCTACACCTTC
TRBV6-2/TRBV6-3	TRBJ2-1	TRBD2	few	CASSFSGGAIEQFF	TGTGCCAGCAGTTTTAGCGGGGGGGCCATTGAGCAGTTCTTC
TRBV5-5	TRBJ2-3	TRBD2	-	CASSLRSGGNRGTDTQYF	TGTGCCAGCAGCTTAAGGAGCGGGGGGAATAGGGGCACAGATACGCAGTATTTT
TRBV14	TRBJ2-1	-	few	CASSHQRGAYNEQFF	TGTGCCAGCAGCCATCAGCGCGGGGCCTACAATGAGCAGTTCTTC
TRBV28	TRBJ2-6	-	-	CASSTSWFAGANVLTF	TGTGCCAGCAGCACTTCTTGGTTTGCTGGGGCCAACGTCCTGACTTTC
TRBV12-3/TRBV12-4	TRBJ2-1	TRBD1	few	CATSPGTVYNEQFF	TGTGCCACCAGTCCCGGGACAGTTTACAATGAGCAGTTCTTC
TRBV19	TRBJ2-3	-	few	CASSIDSAGEADTQYF	TGTGCCAGTAGTATAGATTCGGCAGGGGAAGCAGATACGCAGTATTTT
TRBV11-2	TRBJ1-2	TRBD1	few	CASSLGQGGYGYTF	TGTGCCAGCAGCTTAGGACAGGGAGGCTATGGCTACACCTTC
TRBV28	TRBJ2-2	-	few	CASTTTGLANTGELFF	TGTGCCAGCACTACAACAGGGCTCGCGAACACCGGGGAGCTGTTTTTT
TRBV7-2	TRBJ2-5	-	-	CASSSRGGQAATQYF	TGTGCCAGCAGCTCAAGGGGGGGACAGGCGGCGACCCAGTACTTC
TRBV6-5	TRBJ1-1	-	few	CASSPRARGAEAFF	TGTGCCAGCAGTCCACGGGCCCGAGGGGCTGAAGCTTTCTTT
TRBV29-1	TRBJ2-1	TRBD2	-	CSVEDRLAGVGDEQFF	TGCAGCGTTGAAGATCGCCTAGCGGGAGTGGGAGATGAGCAGTTCTTC
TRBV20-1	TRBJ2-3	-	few	CSAFRGVGDTQYF	TGCAGTGCTTTCCGCGGGGTGGGGGATACGCAGTATTTT
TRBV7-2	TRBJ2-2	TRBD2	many	CASSFERGNTGELFF	TGTGCCAGCAGCTTCGAGCGGGGGAATACCGGGGAGCTGTTTTTT
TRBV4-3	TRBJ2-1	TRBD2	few	CASSQETSGNYNEQFF	TGCGCCAGCAGCCAAGAGACTAGCGGTAATTACAATGAGCAGTTCTTC
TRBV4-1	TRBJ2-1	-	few	CASSPPEGVSYNEQFF	TGCGCCAGCAGCCCCCCGGAGGGGGTCTCCTACAATGAGCAGTTCTTC
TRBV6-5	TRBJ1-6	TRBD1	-	CASRKRQGASPLHF	TGTGCCAGCAGAAAAAGACAGGGGGCTTCACCCCTCCACTTT
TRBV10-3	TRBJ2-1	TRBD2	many	CAIRLAGVNEQFF	TGTGCCATCAGACTAGCGGGGGTCAATGAGCAGTTCTTC
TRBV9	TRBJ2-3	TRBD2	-	CASSVVAGGTDTQYF	TGTGCCAGCAGCGTAGTGGCGGGGGGCACAGATACGCAGTATTTT
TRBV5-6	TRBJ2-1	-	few	CASRLRNEQFF	TGTGCCAGCCGTCTGAGGAATGAGCAGTTCTTC
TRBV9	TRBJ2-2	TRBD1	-	CASSTGRTGELFF	TGTGCCAGTTCGACAGGGAGAACCGGGGAGCTGTTTTTT
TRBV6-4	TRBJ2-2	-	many	CASSEANTGELFF	TGTGCCAGCAGTGAGGCGAACACCGGGGAGCTGTTTTTT
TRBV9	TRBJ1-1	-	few	CASSETQDSFTEAFF	TGTGCCAGCAGCGAAACTCAGGACAGTTTCACTGAAGCTTTCTTT
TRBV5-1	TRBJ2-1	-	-	CASSPRGGRPVPNEQFF	TGCGCCAGCAGCCCCAGGGGGGGGAGGCCTGTTCCCAATGAGCAGTTCTTC
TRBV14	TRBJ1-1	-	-	CASSQGLGLTRAEAFF	TGTGCCAGCAGCCAAGGGCTAGGGCTTACTAGGGCGGAAGCTTTCTTT
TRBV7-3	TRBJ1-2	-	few	CASSMSGATLDGYTF	TGTGCCAGCAGCATGTCAGGGGCGACCTTGGATGGCTACACCTTC
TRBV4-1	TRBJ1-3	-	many	CASSRLQGGSGNTIYF	TGCGCCAGCAGTCGTCTACAAGGGGGATCTGGAAACACCATATATTTT
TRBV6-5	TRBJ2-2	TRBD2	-	CASSSTPGGPGTGELFF	TGTGCCAGCAGTTCTACTCCGGGGGGGCCTGGCACCGGGGAGCTGTTTTTT
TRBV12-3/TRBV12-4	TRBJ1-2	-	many	CASSFRLNYGYTF	TGTGCCAGCAGTTTTCGACTTAACTATGGCTACACCTTC
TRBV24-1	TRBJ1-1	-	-	CATRTPAGTEAFF	TGTGCCACCAGAACCCCTGCGGGAACTGAAGCTTTCTTT
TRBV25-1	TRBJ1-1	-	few	CASSEYYPNTEAFF	TGTGCCAGCAGTGAATATTACCCGAACACTGAAGCTTTCTTT
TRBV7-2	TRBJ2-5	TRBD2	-	CASSLVPSGGLGVTQYF	TGTGCCAGCAGCTTAGTACCTAGCGGGGGGCTGGGGGTGACCCAGTACTTC
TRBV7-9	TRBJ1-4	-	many	CASSPGHLSANEKLFF	TGTGCCAGCAGCCCGGGACACCTCTCGGCTAATGAAAAACTGTTTTTT
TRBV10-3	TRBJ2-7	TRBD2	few	CAIRGTSGAYEQYF	TGTGCCATCAGAGGGACTAGCGGGGCCTACGAGCAGTACTTC